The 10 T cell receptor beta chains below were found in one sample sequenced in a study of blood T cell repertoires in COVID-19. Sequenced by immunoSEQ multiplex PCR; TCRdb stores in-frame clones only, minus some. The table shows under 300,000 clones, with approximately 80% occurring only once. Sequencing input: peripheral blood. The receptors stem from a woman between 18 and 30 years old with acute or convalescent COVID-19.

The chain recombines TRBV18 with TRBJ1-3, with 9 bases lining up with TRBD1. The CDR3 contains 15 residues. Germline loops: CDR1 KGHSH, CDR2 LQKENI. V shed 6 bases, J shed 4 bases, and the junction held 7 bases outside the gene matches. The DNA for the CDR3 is TGTGCCAGCTCGCCGGGACAGGGAATCGGAAACACCATATATTTT. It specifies CASSPGQGIGNTIYF. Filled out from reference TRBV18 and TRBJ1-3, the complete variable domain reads NAGVMQNPRHLVRRRGQEARLRCSPMKGHSHVYWYRQLPEEGLKFMVYLQKENIIDESGMPKERFSAEFPKEGPSILRIQQVVRGDSAAYFCASSPGQGIGNTIYFGEGSWLTVV.

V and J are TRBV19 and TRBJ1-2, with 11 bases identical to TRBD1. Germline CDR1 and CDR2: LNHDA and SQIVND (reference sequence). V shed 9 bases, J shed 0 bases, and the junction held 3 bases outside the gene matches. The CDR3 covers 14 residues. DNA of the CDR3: TGTGCCAGCAGGACAGGGGGCGCTAACTATGGCTACACCTTC. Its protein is CASRTGGANYGYTF.

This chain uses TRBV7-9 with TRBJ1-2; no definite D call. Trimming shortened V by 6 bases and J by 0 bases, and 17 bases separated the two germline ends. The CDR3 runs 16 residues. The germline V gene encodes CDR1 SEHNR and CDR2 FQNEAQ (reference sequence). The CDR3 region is CASSSDLRHPNYGYTF. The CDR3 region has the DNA TGTGCCAGCAGTTCGGATTTGCGACACCCTAACTATGGCTACACCTTC. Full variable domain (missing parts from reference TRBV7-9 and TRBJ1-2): DTGVSQNPRHKITKRGQNVTFRCDPISEHNRLYWYRQTLGQGPEFLTYFQNEAQLEKSRLLSDRFSAERPKGSFSTLEIQRTEQGDSAMYLCASSSDLRHPNYGYTFGSGTRLTVV.

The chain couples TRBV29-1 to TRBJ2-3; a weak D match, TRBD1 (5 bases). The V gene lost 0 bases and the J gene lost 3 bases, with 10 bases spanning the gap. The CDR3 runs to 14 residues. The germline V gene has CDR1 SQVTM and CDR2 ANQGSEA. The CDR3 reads CSVEDGQGTDTQYF. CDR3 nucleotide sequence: TGCAGCGTTGAAGATGGGCAGGGAACAGATACGCAGTATTTT.

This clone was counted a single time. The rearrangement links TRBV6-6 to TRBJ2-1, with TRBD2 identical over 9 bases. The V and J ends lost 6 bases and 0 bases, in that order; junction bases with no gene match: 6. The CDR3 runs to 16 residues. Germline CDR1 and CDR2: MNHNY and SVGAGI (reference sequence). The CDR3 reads CASRSLSGSSYNEQFF. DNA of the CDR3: TGTGCCAGCAGATCCCTTAGCGGGAGCTCCTACAATGAGCAGTTCTTC.

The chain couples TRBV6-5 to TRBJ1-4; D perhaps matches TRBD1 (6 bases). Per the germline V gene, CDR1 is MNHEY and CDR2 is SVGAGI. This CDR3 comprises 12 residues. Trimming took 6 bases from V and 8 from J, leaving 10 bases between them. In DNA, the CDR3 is TGTGCCAGCAGCTTCCAGGGGGAAAAACTGTTTTTT. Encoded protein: CASSFQGEKLFF.

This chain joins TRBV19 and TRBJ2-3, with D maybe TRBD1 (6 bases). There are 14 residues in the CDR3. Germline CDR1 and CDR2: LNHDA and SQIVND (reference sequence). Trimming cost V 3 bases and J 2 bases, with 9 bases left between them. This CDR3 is CASSMQGFTDTQYF. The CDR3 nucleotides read TGTGCCAGTAGTATGCAGGGGTTCACAGATACGCAGTATTTT.

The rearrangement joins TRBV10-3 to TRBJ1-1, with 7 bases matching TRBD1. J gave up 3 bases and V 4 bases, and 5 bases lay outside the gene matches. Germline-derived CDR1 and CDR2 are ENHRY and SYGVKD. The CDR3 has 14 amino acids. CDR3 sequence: CAISGNRGDTEAFF. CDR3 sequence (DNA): TGTGCCATCAGTGGCAACAGGGGAGACACTGAAGCTTTCTTT.

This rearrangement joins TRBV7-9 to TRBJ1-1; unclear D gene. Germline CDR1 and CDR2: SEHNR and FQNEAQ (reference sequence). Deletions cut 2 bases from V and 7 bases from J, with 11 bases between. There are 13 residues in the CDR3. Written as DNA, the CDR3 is TGTGCCAGCAGCTTACTACGTCCCGATGAAGCTTTCTTT. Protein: CASSLLRPDEAFF. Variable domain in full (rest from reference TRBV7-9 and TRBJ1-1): DTGVSQNPRHKITKRGQNVTFRCDPISEHNRLYWYRQTLGQGPEFLTYFQNEAQLEKSRLLSDRFSAERPKGSFSTLEIQRTEQGDSAMYLCASSLLRPDEAFFGQGTRLTVV.

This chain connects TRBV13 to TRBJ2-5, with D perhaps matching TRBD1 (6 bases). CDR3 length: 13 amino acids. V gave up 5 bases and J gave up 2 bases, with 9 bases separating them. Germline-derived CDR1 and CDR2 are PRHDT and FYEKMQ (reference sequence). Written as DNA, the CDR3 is TGTGCCAGCAGCCCGGACAGACAAGAGACCCAGTACTTC. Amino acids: CASSPDRQETQYF.